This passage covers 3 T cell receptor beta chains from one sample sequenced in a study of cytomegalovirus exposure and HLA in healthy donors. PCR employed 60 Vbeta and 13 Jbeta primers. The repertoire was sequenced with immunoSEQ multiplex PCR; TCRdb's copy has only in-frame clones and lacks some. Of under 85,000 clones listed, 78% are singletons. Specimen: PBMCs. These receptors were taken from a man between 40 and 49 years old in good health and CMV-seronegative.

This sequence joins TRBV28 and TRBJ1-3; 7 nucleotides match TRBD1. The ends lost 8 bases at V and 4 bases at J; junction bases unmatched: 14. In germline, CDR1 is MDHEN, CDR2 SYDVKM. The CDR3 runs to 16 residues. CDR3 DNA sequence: TGTGCCAGCGGCTCTACAGGGGCCGGGGACGGAAACACCATATATTTT. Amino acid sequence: CASGSTGAGDGNTIYF.

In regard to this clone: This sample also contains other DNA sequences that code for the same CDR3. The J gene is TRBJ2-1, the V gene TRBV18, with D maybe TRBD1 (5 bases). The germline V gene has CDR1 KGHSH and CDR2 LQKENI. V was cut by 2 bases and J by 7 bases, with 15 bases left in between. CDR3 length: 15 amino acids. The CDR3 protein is CASSPIQGRRNEQFF. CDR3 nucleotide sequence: TGTGCCAGCTCACCAATCCAGGGAAGAAGGAATGAGCAGTTCTTC.

CDR3: CASSFTGFDTEAFF. CDR3 bases: TGTGCCAGCAGTTTCACAGGGTTTGACACTGAAGCTTTCTTT. The V call is TRBV27, the J call TRBJ1-1, with a weak D call TRBD1 (6 bases). Per the germline V gene, CDR1 is MNHEY and CDR2 is SMNVEV (reference sequence). The length of the CDR3 is 14 residues. The V gene lost 3 bases and the J gene lost 3 bases, with 11 bases spanning the gap.